Described below is a single TCR beta chain sequence and its context. Only in-frame clones appear in the TCRdb table, and some are missing; sequencing was by immunoSEQ multiplex PCR. The sample lists almost 550,000 clones, around 82% seen once, with about 0.014% in the top ten. This entry belongs to a study of shared T cell receptors in the human thymus. Losses at the gene ends were 5 bases for V and 0 bases for J; bases not matched to a gene: 2. Germline assignment: CDR1 MNHEY and CDR2 SVGAGI. The CDR3 is 14 amino acids. The sample was also linked to a second study, of human thymus T cells. That publication notes: Thymus tissue for the work was resected from patients undergoing corrective heart surgery. Gene usage (both V and J) appeared biased in thymic and blood repertoires.

The receptor was isolated from a boy under two years old with a congenital heart defect. The sequenced sample was thymocytes. This chain links TRBV6-5 with TRBJ2-7, with 9 bases identical to TRBD2. Here the CDR3 reads CASSPSGNSYEQYF. DNA for the CDR3: TGTGCCAGCAGTCCTAGCGGGAACTCCTACGAGCAGTACTTC.